The 31 T cell receptor beta chains below were found in one sample sequenced in a study of OX40 agonist ivuxolimab in advanced cancers. Method: immunoSEQ multiplex PCR; TCRdb's copy keeps in-frame clones and lacks some. The table includes about 91,000 clones, 65% to 90% detected once. This sample comprised CD4+ or CD8+ T cells sorted from blood, obtained in a trial of the OX40 agonist ivuxolimab. Every receptor here comes from an adult with an advanced solid tumor such as melanoma, head and neck, liver or kidney cancer.

The rearrangement joins TRBV6-1 to TRBJ1-5; D is possibly TRBD1 (6 bases). CDR1 is MNHNS, CDR2 SASEGT, per germline. With 5 bases removed from V and 4 bases from J, the gap between germline ends came to 12 bases. The CDR3 sequence is 14 residues long. The CDR3 DNA sequence: TGTGCCAGCAGTTTTATGCAGGGGAATCAGCCCCAGCATTTT. Protein sequence: CASSFMQGNQPQHF.

The J gene is TRBJ1-1, the V gene TRBV27; 8 bases agree with TRBD1. Germline assignment: CDR1 MNHEY and CDR2 SMNVEV (reference sequence). The CDR3 runs to 18 residues. V gave up 6 bases and J gave up 0 bases; unmatched junction bases: 15. The CDR3, as DNA: TGTGCCAGCAGAACTACGGGACAGGCTAAAGGGATGAACACTGAAGCTTTCTTT. Its protein product is CASRTTGQAKGMNTEAFF.

The count of this clone is one. The chain has TRBV14 and TRBJ1-4; 7 nucleotides line up with TRBD1. This CDR3 contains 16 residues. From germline, CDR1 is SGHDN and CDR2 FVKESK. V trimming: 4 bases; J trimming: 5 bases; junction bases outside the gene matches: 10. The CDR3 DNA is TGTGCCAGCAGCCCCCAAAAGAGGGGGCGAAATGAAAAACTGTTTTTT. Translation: CASSPQKRGRNEKLFF.

A remark on this clone: This specimen includes other DNA sequences encoding the same CDR3. The genes are TRBV6-5 and TRBJ1-1; possibly TRBD1 for D (6 bases). V lost 6 bases and J lost 1, with 9 bases in between. The CDR3 sequence is 13 residues long. CDR1 MNHEY and CDR2 SVGAGI come from the germline V gene. Here the CDR3 DNA reads TGTGCCAGCAGCCTACAGGGGAACACTGAAGCTTTCTTT. This translates into CASSLQGNTEAFF.

This chain uses TRBV19 with TRBJ2-1; maybe TRBD2 (6 bases). V was clipped by 5 bases and J by 3 bases, with 14 bases between them. Germline V gives CDR1 LNHDA, CDR2 SQIVND (reference sequence). CDR3 size: 15 residues. DNA for the CDR3: TGTGCCAGTAGTTCCCCGAGGGAGGTCTACAATGAGCAGTTCTTC. This gives the protein CASSSPREVYNEQFF.

J is TRBJ1-1 and V is TRBV6-5; D gene uncertain. The CDR3 extends over 14 amino acids. Germline CDR1 is MNHEY and CDR2 is SVGAGI. Trimming removed 5 bases at V and 0 bases at J, with 10 bases between. The CDR3 loop reads CASSTNLMNTEAFF. The CDR3 DNA follows: TGTGCCAGCAGTACCAACCTGATGAACACTGAAGCTTTCTTT.

The V gene is TRBV2, the J gene TRBJ1-3; D not resolved. This CDR3 has 14 residues. Trimming pared 1 base from V and 0 bases from J, leaving 4 bases between. CDR1 and CDR2 from the germline V gene are SNHLY and FYNNEI. The CDR3 bases are TGTGCCAGCAGTGAAGGGCACTCTGGAAACACCATATATTTT. Translating it yields CASSEGHSGNTIYF. The variable domain in full, completed from reference TRBV2 and TRBJ1-3, reads EPEVTQTPSHQVTQMGQEVILRCVPISNHLYFYWYRQILGQKVEFLVSFYNNEISEKSEIFDDQFSVERPDGSNFTLKIRSTKLEDSAMYFCASSEGHSGNTIYFGEGSWLTVV.

This rearrangement joins TRBV4-1 to TRBJ1-5, with 7 bases fitting TRBD1. From germline, CDR1 is MGHRA and CDR2 YSYEKL. V lost 2 bases to trimming and J lost 6 bases; unmatched junction nucleotides: 13. The CDR3 covers 17 residues. This CDR3 is CASSQSGAQGTSQPQHF. The CDR3 nucleotides read TGCGCCAGCAGCCAATCCGGTGCACAGGGGACTAGTCAGCCCCAGCATTTT.

This chain links TRBV5-1 with TRBJ1-1; 9 bases are a match to TRBD1. The CDR3 consists of 15 residues. CDR1 is SGHRS, CDR2 YFSETQ, per germline. V lost 4 bases to trimming and J lost 3 bases; unmatched junction nucleotides: 7. The CDR3 loop reads CASSPGTGRDTEAFF. DNA for the CDR3: TGCGCCAGCAGCCCCGGGACAGGGAGGGACACTGAAGCTTTCTTT.

CDR3 loop: CASSRLAGEGGDTQYF. The CDR3 DNA reads as TGCGCCAGCAGCCGACTAGCGGGAGAGGGGGGAGATACGCAGTATTTT. This rearrangement joins TRBV4-1 to TRBJ2-3, with 12 bases identical to TRBD2. This CDR3 contains 16 residues. CDR1 MGHRA and CDR2 YSYEKL come from the germline V gene. Trimming removed 4 bases from V and 5 bases from J; junction bases left unmatched: 7.

A single count supports this clone. This chain connects TRBV21-1 to TRBJ2-3; the DNA was not compared with TRBD2, the D call given in the table. TRBV21-1 is designated a pseudogene. This CDR3 comprises 16 residues. CDR3 bases: TGTGCCAGCAGCACGGGACTAGCGAGGAACACAGATACGCAGTATTTT. Protein product: CASSTGLARNTDTQYF.

The count of this clone is one. The chain employs TRBV7-2 and TRBJ2-5; D uncertain. There are 10 residues in the CDR3. V was shortened by 6 bases and J by 2 bases, with 1 base between the two germline ends. Germline V gene data show CDR1 as SGHTA and CDR2 as FQGNSA. The CDR3 sequence: CASRQETQYF. CDR3 nucleotide sequence: TGTGCCAGCAGACAAGAGACCCAGTACTTC.

This chain links TRBV28 with TRBJ1-1; perhaps TRBD1 as D (5 bases). CDR1 is MDHEN and CDR2 is SYDVKM in the germline V gene. Trimming removed 8 bases from V and 1 base from J, with 11 bases in between. This CDR3 is built from 13 residues. CDR3 in amino acids: CASPGRGNTEAFF. In DNA form, the CDR3 reads TGTGCCAGCCCGGGACGCGGGAACACTGAAGCTTTCTTT.

The V and J genes are TRBV28 and TRBJ2-7; TRBD1 might be the D (6 bases). CDR1 is MDHEN and CDR2 is SYDVKM in the germline V gene. The CDR3 extends over 11 amino acids. This CDR3 is CVIKGGYEQYF. Written as DNA, the CDR3 is TGTGTAATCAAAGGGGGCTACGAGCAGTACTTC.

The chain combines TRBV25-1 with TRBJ2-7; 9 positions agree with TRBD2. V dropped 6 bases and J dropped 6; count of bases not matched to a gene: 9. Germline-derived CDR1 and CDR2 are MGHDK and SYGVNS. The CDR3 contains 14 residues. The CDR3 protein is CASRSGTSTGEQYF. Here the CDR3 DNA reads TGTGCCAGCAGATCCGGGACTAGCACGGGCGAGCAGTACTTC.

This chain links TRBV19 with TRBJ2-1; D remains unclear. Per the germline V gene, CDR1 is LNHDA and CDR2 is SQIVND (reference sequence). The CDR3 length is 13 residues. V was shortened by 0 bases and J by 2 bases, with 2 bases between the two germline ends. The CDR3 DNA reads TGTGCCAGTAGTATAGAAACCTACAATGAGCAGTTCTTC. Protein sequence: CASSIETYNEQFF.

This chain connects TRBV5-1 to TRBJ2-1; maybe TRBD2 (6 bases). Germline V CDR1 and CDR2: SGHRS, YFSETQ. Deletions cut 5 bases from V and 8 bases from J, with 11 bases between. This CDR3 contains 12 residues. The chain's CDR3 is CASREGFYEQFF. The CDR3, as DNA: TGCGCCAGCAGGGAGGGTTTCTATGAGCAGTTCTTC.

Details on this clone: One junction end disagrees with the germline gene, perhaps due to a read error. The chain uses TRBV4-1 and TRBJ2-5; TRBD1 is a possible D gene (7 bases). The germline gives CDR1 MGHRA, CDR2 YSYEKL. The length of the CDR3 is 14 residues. DNA of the CDR3: TGCGCCAGCTCAAGACAGGGAGGCCAAGGGACCCAGTACTTC. This gives the protein CASSRQGGQGTQYF.

CDR3 DNA sequence: TGCAGCGTTGTAGACAGGCTTGGCTACACCTTC. This encodes CSVVDRLGYTF. This rearrangement joins TRBV29-1 to TRBJ1-2; D possibly corresponds to TRBD1 (6 bases). CDR1 and CDR2 from the germline V gene are SQVTM and ANQGSEA. The length of the CDR3 is 11 residues. Trimming removed 4 bases from V and 7 bases from J, with 10 bases in between.

This clone was seen more than once but under ten times. This chain connects TRBV25-1 to TRBJ1-1; D remains unclear. The germline CDR1 and CDR2 sequences are MGHDK and SYGVNS. The CDR3 totals 14 residues. Trimming stripped 4 bases from V and 0 bases from J, with 9 bases between. CDR3 region: CASSVSQVNTEAFF. The CDR3 DNA follows: TGTGCCAGCAGTGTAAGTCAAGTGAACACTGAAGCTTTCTTT.

V is TRBV5-1 and J is TRBJ1-1; TRBD1 matches at 10 bases. Germline V lookup: CDR1 SGHRS, CDR2 YFSETQ. The ends lost 0 bases at V and 6 bases at J; junction bases unmatched: 2. This CDR3 has 14 residues. CDR3 in amino acids: CASSLGQGAAEAFF. The CDR3 DNA sequence: TGCGCCAGCAGCTTGGGACAGGGGGCCGCTGAAGCTTTCTTT.

The rearrangement joins TRBV18 to TRBJ2-1; 8 bases fit TRBD1. After removal of 2 bases from V and 8 bases from J, the junction contained 2 bases not matched to a gene. The CDR3 loop spans 13 amino acids. The germline V gene has CDR1 KGHSH and CDR2 LQKENI. CDR3 amino acids: CASSPNRGDEQFF. CDR3 coding DNA: TGTGCCAGCTCACCAAACAGGGGGGATGAGCAGTTCTTC.

This chain uses TRBV9 with TRBJ2-3, with a weak D call TRBD1 (6 bases). Trimming stripped 4 bases from V and 3 bases from J, with 21 bases between. The CDR3 consists of 17 residues. Germline CDR1 SGDLS, CDR2 YYNGEE. The CDR3 loop is CASSLSPSGVRTDTQYF. CDR3 DNA: TGTGCCAGCAGCTTGAGCCCCTCAGGGGTGCGGACAGATACGCAGTATTTT.

This clone was found once. The chain has TRBV6-4 and TRBJ2-7; 11 bases are shared with TRBD2. The V gene's germline CDR1 is MRHNA and CDR2 SNTAGT. This CDR3 region has 20 residues. V was clipped by 2 bases and J by 3 bases; unmatched bases: 18. For the CDR3, the DNA is TGTGCCAGCAGTGACCCTGGACAGGGCTGGGGACTAGCGGACATCTACGAGCAGTACTTC. Encoded protein: CASSDPGQGWGLADIYEQYF.

This chain connects TRBV2 to TRBJ2-2; D remains unclear. Germline V gives CDR1 SNHLY, CDR2 FYNNEI. The CDR3 runs to 16 residues. V dropped 4 bases and J dropped 1 base, with 13 bases sitting between them. For the CDR3, the DNA is TGTGCCAGCAGTGGTCGAAGGGCAGGGAACACCGGGGAGCTGTTTTTT. Residues: CASSGRRAGNTGELFF.

To note about this clone: At the DNA level, this CDR3 is encoded by other sequences in the same sample as well. The rearrangement uses TRBV5-1 and TRBJ2-1; D remains unclear. Trimming removed 2 bases from V and 3 bases from J, with 6 bases in between. This CDR3 is built from 13 residues. Germline V gene data show CDR1 as SGHRS and CDR2 as YFSETQ. CDR3: CASSLGSYNEQFF. CDR3 coding DNA: TGCGCCAGCAGCTTAGGCAGCTACAATGAGCAGTTCTTC.

The count of this clone is one. Within the sample, other DNA sequences also encode this same CDR3. The J gene is TRBJ2-1, the V gene TRBV5-1; 9 nucleotides agree with TRBD2. Germline trimming cut 4 bases from V and 2 bases from J; bases unmatched to any gene: 4. This CDR3 spans 15 amino acids. Germline lookup yields CDR1 SGHRS and CDR2 YFSETQ. DNA of the CDR3: TGCGCCAGCAGCCTGACTAGCGGAACCTACAATGAGCAGTTCTTC. This translates into CASSLTSGTYNEQFF. Based on the CDR3 plus reference TRBV5-1 and TRBJ2-1, the full variable domain is KAGVTQTPRYLIKTRGQQVTLSCSPISGHRSVSWYQQTPGQGLQFLFEYFSETQRNKGNFPGRFSGRQFSNSRSEMNVSTLELGDSALYLCASSLTSGTYNEQFFGPGTRLTVL.

The V call is TRBV18, the J call TRBJ1-5; D ambiguous. Germline V gene sequence: CDR1 KGHSH, CDR2 LQKENI. The CDR3 spans 12 residues. Trimming took 6 bases from V and 5 from J, leaving 8 bases between them. This chain's CDR3 is CASSRDDQPQHF. In DNA, the CDR3 is TGTGCCAGCTCCAGAGATGATCAGCCCCAGCATTTT.

Only a few counts were recorded for this clone. The chain uses TRBV4-1 and TRBJ1-1; D ambiguous. Between the trimmed V and J ends, which lost 8 bases and 2 bases, there was a span of 12 bases. In germline, CDR1 is MGHRA, CDR2 YSYEKL. This CDR3 comprises 13 residues. DNA for the CDR3: TGCGCCAGCTCCCGCGCAGAAAACACTGAAGCTTTCTTT. Translating gives CASSRAENTEAFF.

CDR3: CASSISGSSYNEQFF. In DNA form, the CDR3 reads TGTGCCAGTAGTATTTCAGGGAGCTCCTACAATGAGCAGTTCTTC. The V and J genes are TRBV19 and TRBJ2-1; D may match TRBD1 or TRBD2 (5 bases each). Between the trimmed V and J ends, which lost 3 bases and 0 bases, there was a span of 9 bases. Germline CDR1 and CDR2: LNHDA and SQIVND (reference sequence). This CDR3 has 15 residues.

This chain uses TRBV28 with TRBJ1-5; no firm D call. Germline V CDR1 and CDR2: MDHEN, SYDVKM. Trimming stripped 2 bases from V and 0 bases from J, with 11 bases between. The CDR3 runs 16 residues. The CDR3: CASSLGGAYSNQPQHF. The CDR3 DNA is TGTGCCAGCAGTTTAGGTGGCGCATATAGCAATCAGCCCCAGCATTTT.